The 8 T cell receptor beta chains listed next were all sequenced from one sample in a study of blood T cell repertoires in COVID-19. TCRdb's table, derived via immunoSEQ multiplex PCR, lists solely in-frame clones and lacks some. The sample records over 75,000 clones, 90% being singletons. The sample was peripheral blood. These receptors were collected from a man between 60 and 75 years old with acute or convalescent COVID-19.

This chain uses TRBV7-8 with TRBJ2-5; TRBD2 matches at 7 bases. Unmatched junction bases numbered 13, after V lost 0 bases and J lost 6 bases. The V gene's germline CDR1 is SGHVS and CDR2 FQNEAQ. The CDR3 has 17 amino acids. The CDR3 loop is CASSLAALAGDGKTQYF. The CDR3 nucleotides read TGTGCCAGCAGCTTAGCGGCTTTGGCGGGGGACGGGAAGACCCAGTACTTC.

The chain uses TRBV5-1 and TRBJ2-5; possible D gene TRBD2, 5 bases. Germline values: CDR1 SGHRS, CDR2 YFSETQ. V lost 7 bases to trimming and J lost 2 bases, with 12 bases between them. The CDR3 consists of 13 residues. The CDR3 bases are TGCGCCAGCGCGTCGGGGTGGCAAGAGACCCAGTACTTC. Encoded protein: CASASGWQETQYF.

The chain joins TRBV5-1 to TRBJ1-1; D call uncertain. Looked up from germline, CDR1 is SGHRS and CDR2 is YFSETQ. This CDR3 has 15 residues. V gave up 4 bases and J gave up 0 bases, with 13 bases separating them. CDR3 sequence (DNA): TGCGCCAGCAGCCGAAACCAGGCTATGAACACTGAAGCTTTCTTT. Translating gives CASSRNQAMNTEAFF.

The chain couples TRBV6-5 to TRBJ1-3; D is unresolved. There are 14 residues in the CDR3. Trimming removed 0 bases from V and 3 bases from J, with 6 bases in between. Germline loops: CDR1 MNHEY, CDR2 SVGAGI. This chain's CDR3 is CASSYSGSGNTIYF. The CDR3 DNA is TGTGCCAGCAGTTACTCCGGGAGTGGAAACACCATATATTTT.

The chain couples TRBV7-2 to TRBJ1-1, with D uncertain. The V end lost 5 bases, the J end lost 1 base, and 11 bases lay between the germline ends. CDR3 size: 14 residues. CDR1 and CDR2 from the germline V gene are SGHTA and FQGNSA. For the CDR3, the DNA is TGTGCCAGCAGCCCCTCGCAACAGAACACTGAAGCTTTCTTT. Translating gives CASSPSQQNTEAFF.

This chain joins TRBV28 and TRBJ2-5; the match to TRBD1 covers 10 bases. CDR3 length: 15 amino acids. With V trimmed by 5 bases and J by 6 bases, 9 bases remained unmatched. The germline CDR1 and CDR2 sequences are MDHEN and SYDVKM. In DNA, the CDR3 is TGTGCCAGCAGTCTTCCGGGACAGGGGCATAAGACCCAGTACTTC. Protein product: CASSLPGQGHKTQYF.

The chain links TRBV11-2 to TRBJ1-2; the D gene is possibly TRBD1 (6 bases). CDR1 and CDR2 from the germline V gene are SGHAT and FQNNGV. V shed 3 bases and J shed 4 bases, with 12 bases lying between them. The length of the CDR3 is 14 residues. Written as DNA, the CDR3 is TGTGCCAGCAGCTTGGCAGGGGCGGCCTATGGCTACACCTTC. This codes for CASSLAGAAYGYTF.

This rearrangement joins TRBV28 to TRBJ2-7, with 10 bases matching TRBD2. Germline V gives CDR1 MDHEN, CDR2 SYDVKM. V was clipped by 6 bases and J by 5 bases; unmatched bases: 4. The CDR3 has 13 residues. The CDR3 coding sequence is TGTGCCAGCAGACTAGCGGGATCCCACGAGCAGTACTTC. Residues: CASRLAGSHEQYF.